This T cell receptor (beta chain) was sequenced for a study of blood T cell repertoires in COVID-19. Study context: Sites in the United States, Italy and Spain provided acute and convalescent COVID-19 samples. Sources were T cells, B-cell-depleted T cells, or PBMCs; the material itself was cDNA or gDNA.

In the source study's methods: Reference gene primer amplification gave nucleated cell count estimates. Generated by immunoSEQ multiplex PCR, the TCRdb table keeps only in-frame clones and is missing some. V and J calls and clone size come straight from that table; D and trimming were deduced from the DNA. The sample lists 260,000 or so clones, approximately 85% occurring once. The CDR3 loop spans 14 amino acids. Germline V lookup: CDR1 KGHSH, CDR2 LQKENI. The V gene lost 5 bases and the J gene lost 0 bases, with 8 bases spanning the gap. The V and J genes are TRBV18 and TRBJ1-3; D not resolved. The clonotype originates from a woman aged 70-85 years with acute or convalescent COVID-19. Sequencing was performed on peripheral blood. The CDR3 coding sequence is TGTGCCAGCTCAGAAGCCCTCTCTGGAAACACCATATATTTT. Amino acid sequence: CASSEALSGNTIYF.